This T cell receptor beta chain was captured in a study of T cell changes during pregnancy in multiple sclerosis. Clones were read by immunoSEQ multiplex PCR, and TCRdb kept only the in-frame ones, dropping some. Of around 59,000 clones listed, around 93% are singletons. V gave up 1 base and J gave up 0 bases; unmatched junction bases: 6. The CDR3 consists of 18 residues. Germline V CDR1 and CDR2: KGHSH, LQKENI. The chain employs TRBV18 and TRBJ1-5; 10 bases agree with TRBD1. Source: peripheral blood, taken in the first trimester of pregnancy. The sequence derives from a female donor with multiple sclerosis, enrolled in a pregnancy study. In nucleotides, the CDR3 is TGTGCCAGCTCACCACGCGGACAGGGGGTTAATAGCAATCAGCCCCAGCATTTT. Translation: CASSPRGQGVNSNQPQHF.